This is a list of T cell receptor beta chains from one sample in a study of human T cells and chemical hapten exposure. TCRdb reprocessed the RACE reads with MiXCR, giving one entry per CDR3 protein. This sample yields 150,000 to 200,000 distinct CDR3 sequences, of which more than 20% are seen a single time; 2% to 2.5% belongs to the top ten. Here the sequenced sample was whole blood, taken in connection with sensitization to the hapten diphenylcyclopropenone (DPC). These receptor sequences come from a woman in her forties with alopecia areata. Some clones in this sample may be carry-over from other donors' samples. Both conserved end residues are part of each CDR3. A D gene is named only where the DNA matches it firmly. Only part of the rows carry a size: once, few, many, or a class if the clone is expanded.

v_gene: TRBV7-9
d_gene: -
abundance: -
j_gene: TRBJ1-4
CDR3aa: CASSSPGSTNEKLFF
CDR3nt: TGTGCCAGCAGCTCTCCGGGTTCCACTAATGAAAAACTGTTTTTT

v_gene: TRBV7-9
d_gene: TRBD2
abundance: few
j_gene: TRBJ2-2
CDR3aa: CASTLASGSTGELFF
CDR3nt: TGTGCCAGCACCTTAGCTAGCGGGAGCACCGGGGAGCTGTTTTTT

v_gene: TRBV15
d_gene: TRBD1
abundance: -
j_gene: TRBJ2-1
CDR3aa: CATSRTGSGGYEQFF
CDR3nt: TGTGCCACCAGCAGAACCGGGTCAGGGGGCTATGAGCAGTTCTTC

v_gene: TRBV10-3
d_gene: TRBD1
abundance: -
j_gene: TRBJ1-5
CDR3aa: CAISVTGGGAQPQHF
CDR3nt: TGTGCCATCAGTGTTACAGGGGGCGGTGCTCAGCCCCAGCATTTT

v_gene: TRBV7-9
d_gene: TRBD2
abundance: few
j_gene: TRBJ2-1
CDR3aa: CASSLFREVDEQFF
CDR3nt: TGTGCCAGCAGCTTATTTCGGGAGGTGGATGAGCAGTTCTTC

v_gene: TRBV7-9
d_gene: -
abundance: -
j_gene: TRBJ2-2
CDR3aa: CASRQGQLNTGELFF
CDR3nt: TGTGCCAGCCGACAAGGACAGTTGAACACCGGGGAGCTGTTTTTT

v_gene: TRBV5-6
d_gene: -
abundance: few
j_gene: TRBJ1-4
CDR3aa: CASSSTGLGEKLFF
CDR3nt: TGTGCCAGCAGCTCAACAGGGCTGGGAGAAAAACTGTTTTTT

v_gene: TRBV29-1
d_gene: -
abundance: -
j_gene: TRBJ1-3
CDR3aa: CSSDGLLSGNTIYF
CDR3nt: TGCAGCTCCGACGGACTCCTCTCTGGAAACACCATATATTTT

v_gene: TRBV19
d_gene: -
abundance: -
j_gene: TRBJ2-5
CDR3aa: CASSISGYQETQYF
CDR3nt: TGTGCCAGTAGTATATCGGGGTACCAAGAGACCCAGTACTTC

v_gene: TRBV20-1
d_gene: TRBD2
abundance: -
j_gene: TRBJ2-1
CDR3aa: CSATLLAGGSSYNEQFF
CDR3nt: TGCAGTGCTACCCTACTAGCGGGAGGGAGCTCCTACAATGAGCAGTTCTTC

v_gene: TRBV20-1
d_gene: -
abundance: -
j_gene: TRBJ2-5
CDR3aa: CSARSPLGQETQYF
CDR3nt: TGCAGTGCTAGATCCCCTTTGGGCCAAGAGACCCAGTACTTC

v_gene: TRBV7-8
d_gene: -
abundance: -
j_gene: TRBJ2-7
CDR3aa: CASSSPGGVTYEQYF
CDR3nt: TGTGCCAGCAGCTCACCAGGGGGGGTTACCTACGAGCAGTACTTC

v_gene: TRBV20-1
d_gene: TRBD1
abundance: -
j_gene: TRBJ2-4
CDR3aa: CSAPDRRNIQYF
CDR3nt: TGCAGTGCCCCGGACAGGCGGAACATTCAGTACTTC

v_gene: TRBV4-1
d_gene: -
abundance: few
j_gene: TRBJ2-2
CDR3aa: CASSQRFRDTGELFF
CDR3nt: TGCGCCAGCAGCCAGAGATTCAGGGACACCGGGGAGCTGTTTTTT

v_gene: TRBV10-3
d_gene: TRBD1
abundance: few
j_gene: TRBJ1-1
CDR3aa: CAISGQGARGTEAFF
CDR3nt: TGTGCCATCAGTGGACAGGGGGCGCGTGGCACTGAAGCTTTCTTT

v_gene: TRBV5-5
d_gene: TRBD1
abundance: few
j_gene: TRBJ1-1
CDR3aa: CASSSPTGDAAFF
CDR3nt: TGTGCCAGCAGCTCCCCGACAGGGGATGCAGCTTTCTTT

v_gene: TRBV29-1
d_gene: -
abundance: few
j_gene: TRBJ2-5
CDR3aa: CSVDRGEETQYF
CDR3nt: TGCAGCGTTGACAGAGGGGAGGAGACCCAGTACTTC

v_gene: TRBV14
d_gene: -
abundance: few
j_gene: TRBJ2-6
CDR3aa: CASSQEGHRFSGANVLTF
CDR3nt: TGTGCCAGCAGCCAAGAGGGACACCGATTTTCTGGGGCCAACGTCCTGACTTTC

v_gene: TRBV7-2
d_gene: TRBD1
abundance: -
j_gene: TRBJ1-5
CDR3aa: CASSLWTGGDQPQHF
CDR3nt: TGTGCCAGCAGCTTATGGACAGGTGGGGATCAGCCCCAGCATTTT

v_gene: TRBV28
d_gene: TRBD1
abundance: few
j_gene: TRBJ1-2
CDR3aa: CASSIRGQPNYGYTF
CDR3nt: TGTGCCAGCAGTATTAGGGGACAGCCAAACTATGGCTACACCTTC

v_gene: TRBV20-1
d_gene: -
abundance: -
j_gene: TRBJ2-2
CDR3aa: CSARTAGLTGELFF
CDR3nt: TGCAGTGCTAGAACCGCGGGTCTCACCGGGGAGCTGTTTTTT

v_gene: TRBV28
d_gene: -
abundance: -
j_gene: TRBJ2-3
CDR3aa: CASSFSQNTDTQYF
CDR3nt: TGTGCCAGCAGTTTTTCGCAGAACACAGATACGCAGTATTTT

v_gene: TRBV9
d_gene: -
abundance: -
j_gene: TRBJ2-1
CDR3aa: CASSVAISGYNEQFF
CDR3nt: TGTGCCAGCAGCGTAGCTATTAGCGGATACAATGAGCAGTTCTTC

v_gene: TRBV7-3
d_gene: -
abundance: few
j_gene: TRBJ1-3
CDR3aa: CASSLTSGNTIYF
CDR3nt: TGTGCCAGCAGCTTAACGTCAGGAAACACCATATATTTT

v_gene: TRBV4-2
d_gene: TRBD1
abundance: few
j_gene: TRBJ2-1
CDR3aa: CASSQDFGTGIYNEQFF
CDR3nt: TGTGCCAGCAGCCAAGATTTCGGGACAGGGATCTACAATGAGCAGTTCTTC

v_gene: TRBV29-1
d_gene: -
abundance: many
j_gene: TRBJ1-2
CDR3aa: CSENYGYTF
CDR3nt: TGCAGCGAAAACTATGGCTACACCTTC

v_gene: TRBV4-3
d_gene: TRBD2
abundance: -
j_gene: TRBJ2-1
CDR3aa: CASSQPGLDNEQFF
CDR3nt: TGCGCCAGCAGCCAACCGGGACTAGACAATGAGCAGTTCTTC

v_gene: TRBV7-9
d_gene: -
abundance: -
j_gene: TRBJ1-2
CDR3aa: CASRGGGTDGYTF
CDR3nt: TGTGCCAGCAGAGGAGGGGGAACCGATGGCTACACCTTC

v_gene: TRBV7-3
d_gene: TRBD2
abundance: -
j_gene: TRBJ2-1
CDR3aa: CASSFSTAGTSGSNEQFF
CDR3nt: TGTGCCAGCAGCTTCTCGACGGCCGGGACTAGCGGGAGTAATGAGCAGTTCTTC

v_gene: TRBV5-4
d_gene: -
abundance: many
j_gene: TRBJ1-3
CDR3aa: CASSHGTSRSGNTIYF
CDR3nt: TGTGCCAGCAGCCACGGGACCAGCCGATCTGGAAACACCATATATTTT

v_gene: TRBV5-1
d_gene: TRBD1
abundance: -
j_gene: TRBJ2-7
CDR3aa: CASSNPGQGVYEQYF
CDR3nt: TGCGCCAGCAGCAATCCCGGACAGGGGGTGTACGAGCAGTACTTC

v_gene: TRBV10-3
d_gene: -
abundance: few
j_gene: TRBJ2-1
CDR3aa: CAISESPAYNEQFF
CDR3nt: TGTGCCATCAGTGAGTCACCAGCGTACAATGAGCAGTTCTTC

v_gene: TRBV4-2
d_gene: TRBD1
abundance: -
j_gene: TRBJ2-6
CDR3aa: CASSLGMAGGLAGANVLTF
CDR3nt: TGTGCCAGCAGCCTAGGGATGGCAGGGGGCTTAGCAGGGGCCAACGTCCTGACTTTC

v_gene: TRBV4-3
d_gene: TRBD2
abundance: few
j_gene: TRBJ2-1
CDR3aa: CASSVNPLAGVSHNEQFF
CDR3nt: TGCGCCAGCAGCGTAAACCCACTAGCGGGAGTGTCCCACAATGAGCAGTTCTTC

v_gene: TRBV6-2/TRBV6-3
d_gene: -
abundance: -
j_gene: TRBJ2-7
CDR3aa: CASSYVGHRTYEQYF
CDR3nt: TGTGCCAGCAGTTACGTGGGACATCGTACATACGAGCAGTACTTC

v_gene: TRBV20-1
d_gene: TRBD1
abundance: once
j_gene: TRBJ2-3
CDR3aa: CSDRDDRAGTDTQYF
CDR3nt: TGCAGTGATAGAGATGACAGGGCTGGCACAGATACGCAGTATTTT

v_gene: TRBV5-1
d_gene: TRBD1
abundance: -
j_gene: TRBJ2-2
CDR3aa: CASSFTQGAGELFF
CDR3nt: TGCGCCAGCAGCTTCACCCAGGGGGCCGGGGAGCTGTTTTTT

v_gene: TRBV20-1
d_gene: -
abundance: few
j_gene: TRBJ1-4
CDR3aa: CSAPDPGGGEKLFF
CDR3nt: TGCAGTGCTCCAGACCCTGGGGGTGGTGAAAAACTGTTTTTT

v_gene: TRBV20-1
d_gene: -
abundance: few
j_gene: TRBJ1-6
CDR3aa: CSARDGSSPLHF
CDR3nt: TGCAGTGCTAGAGATGGGAGCTCACCCCTCCACTTT

v_gene: TRBV7-2
d_gene: TRBD1
abundance: -
j_gene: TRBJ1-5
CDR3aa: CASSKQTGSNQPQHF
CDR3nt: TGTGCCAGCAGCAAGCAGACAGGGTCCAATCAGCCCCAGCATTTT

v_gene: TRBV9
d_gene: -
abundance: -
j_gene: TRBJ1-1
CDR3aa: CASSDNKRTVRTEAFF
CDR3nt: TGTGCCAGCAGCGATAACAAGAGGACAGTGAGGACTGAAGCTTTCTTT

v_gene: TRBV11-1
d_gene: TRBD1
abundance: few
j_gene: TRBJ2-2
CDR3aa: CASSPGDRGDTGELFF
CDR3nt: TGTGCCAGCAGCCCAGGGGACAGGGGCGACACCGGGGAGCTGTTTTTT

v_gene: TRBV5-1
d_gene: -
abundance: few
j_gene: TRBJ2-3
CDR3aa: CASGNSGSTDTQYF
CDR3nt: TGCGCCAGCGGAAATAGCGGTAGCACAGATACGCAGTATTTT

v_gene: TRBV7-2
d_gene: -
abundance: few
j_gene: TRBJ2-3
CDR3aa: CASSFTSLSTDTQYF
CDR3nt: TGTGCCAGCAGCTTTACTAGTCTGAGCACAGATACGCAGTATTTT

v_gene: TRBV6-5
d_gene: -
abundance: -
j_gene: TRBJ2-7
CDR3aa: CASKNRAAHEQYF
CDR3nt: TGTGCCAGCAAAAACAGGGCTGCCCACGAGCAGTACTTC

v_gene: TRBV7-2
d_gene: -
abundance: few
j_gene: TRBJ2-3
CDR3aa: CASSDSFTDTQYF
CDR3nt: TGTGCCAGCAGCGATTCTTTCACAGATACGCAGTATTTT

v_gene: TRBV2
d_gene: -
abundance: few
j_gene: TRBJ2-7
CDR3aa: CASSELARRPYEQYF
CDR3nt: TGTGCCAGCAGTGAACTCGCCAGGCGACCCTACGAGCAGTACTTC

v_gene: TRBV6-2/TRBV6-3
d_gene: TRBD2
abundance: few
j_gene: TRBJ2-7
CDR3aa: CASSWSSGRLSYEQYF
CDR3nt: TGTGCCAGCAGTTGGTCTAGCGGGAGACTCAGCTACGAGCAGTACTTC

v_gene: TRBV5-4
d_gene: -
abundance: many
j_gene: TRBJ2-1
CDR3aa: CASSPVRDYNEQFF
CDR3nt: TGTGCCAGCAGCCCAGTACGGGACTACAATGAGCAGTTCTTC

v_gene: TRBV4-1
d_gene: -
abundance: -
j_gene: TRBJ1-2
CDR3aa: CASSHYDGSNYGYTF
CDR3nt: TGCGCCAGCAGCCATTACGACGGATCGAACTATGGCTACACCTTC

v_gene: TRBV6-5
d_gene: TRBD1
abundance: -
j_gene: TRBJ1-5
CDR3aa: CASRERQGARQPQHF
CDR3nt: TGTGCCAGCAGGGAACGACAGGGGGCCCGGCAGCCCCAGCATTTT

v_gene: TRBV7-2
d_gene: -
abundance: -
j_gene: TRBJ1-5
CDR3aa: CASSLAGTSNQPQHF
CDR3nt: TGTGCCAGCAGCTTAGCGGGCACTAGCAATCAGCCCCAGCATTTT

v_gene: TRBV7-2
d_gene: -
abundance: -
j_gene: TRBJ2-5
CDR3aa: CASSASGGQETQYF
CDR3nt: TGTGCCAGCAGCGCTAGTGGTGGGCAAGAGACCCAGTACTTC

v_gene: TRBV7-9
d_gene: TRBD1
abundance: few
j_gene: TRBJ2-7
CDR3aa: CASSWRTGAGEQYF
CDR3nt: TGTGCCAGCAGCTGGCGGACAGGGGCGGGAGAGCAGTACTTC